This is a list of T cell receptor beta chains from one sample in a study of T-cell reconstitution after alpha-beta-depleted transplantation in children. TCRdb re-derived calls from the PCR reads in MiXCR, one entry per CDR3 protein. Among some 550,000 distinct CDR3 sequences listed, about 17% were seen once. The sample here was PBMCs from the stem cell graft donor, taken from the stem cell graft. These receptors were obtained from a human donor who donated a stem cell graft to a child with acute lymphoblastic leukemia. CDR3s leave out the opening cysteine and the closing phenylalanine or tryptophan.

V,J,CDR3
TRBV5-1,TRBJ2-1,ASSLMTSGGNEQF
TRBV2,TRBJ2-3,ASSKTAYTQY
TRBV6-5,TRBJ1-6,ASSYFVGSPLH
TRBV3-1,TRBJ1-2,ASSQDLHRANYGYT
TRBV7-9,TRBJ2-1,ASSYRTSGRASNEQF
TRBV5-5,TRBJ2-1,ASSLESVSAGQF
TRBV29-1,TRBJ1-1,SVEETGVAF
TRBV20-1,TRBJ2-7,SARELAGGLREQY
TRBV7-9,TRBJ1-5,ASSSWGEGNQPQH
TRBV11-3,TRBJ1-2,ASSLDPTGCGYT
TRBV29-1,TRBJ2-5,SVPWGETQY
TRBV5-1,TRBJ1-1,ASSFRDGLRDTEAF
TRBV12-3/TRBV12-4,TRBJ2-1,ASREGTRAGVGQF
TRBV10-2,TRBJ2-4,ASSESAGVQY
TRBV30,TRBJ2-6,ASRGQGTGANVLT
TRBV10-3,TRBJ2-3,AISEDLAGGSTDTQY
TRBV6-2/TRBV6-3,TRBJ2-5,ASSYWSGVAGDYQETQY
TRBV5-1,TRBJ2-1,ASSGRVFEQF
TRBV20-1,TRBJ1-5,SAREGGAGQPQH
TRBV12-3/TRBV12-4,TRBJ2-4,ASSLWGLGDIQY
TRBV7-9,TRBJ1-2,ASSPVGTLPYGYT
TRBV12-3/TRBV12-4,TRBJ1-2,ASSLTGTGKGYGYT
TRBV29-1,TRBJ1-1,SVDNRATEAF
TRBV7-8,TRBJ2-7,ASSLVVIPLDRVYEQY
TRBV9,TRBJ2-1,ASSVSGVAYNEQF
TRBV12-3/TRBV12-4,TRBJ2-7,ASSFSAERLSYEQY
TRBV7-9,TRBJ2-7,ASSNGPQQY
TRBV7-8,TRBJ2-7,ASSLRRRLAGSYEQY
TRBV3-1,TRBJ2-1,ASSQALAPLGDGTYNEQF
TRBV5-1,TRBJ1-1,ASSETGGENTEAF
TRBV12-3/TRBV12-4,TRBJ1-1,ASSFRGGGIEAF
TRBV29-1,TRBJ1-1,SVGEGWGAEAF
TRBV4-1,TRBJ2-7,ASSQTGAAYEQY
TRBV12-5,TRBJ2-1,ASCAGFLNEQF
TRBV5-1,TRBJ2-7,ASSFAQGPYEQY
TRBV6-6,TRBJ2-1,ASSLDQYNEQF
TRBV12-3/TRBV12-4,TRBJ2-3,ASSYVAGDTQY
TRBV4-3,TRBJ2-7,ASSHTGSLPYEQY
TRBV20-1,TRBJ2-3,SATDSPTDTQY
TRBV4-1,TRBJ1-5,ASSQEQNNQPQH
TRBV12-3/TRBV12-4,TRBJ2-1,ASSPPMTGAGGEQF
TRBV9,TRBJ2-7,ASSAQVAGEYEQY
TRBV27,TRBJ1-2,ASRDSRGPYSGYT
TRBV7-2,TRBJ2-5,ASSLVGGSPQETQY
TRBV3-1,TRBJ1-5,ASSRTGEVQPQH
TRBV24-1,TRBJ2-1,ATSSNPPAGGYNEQF